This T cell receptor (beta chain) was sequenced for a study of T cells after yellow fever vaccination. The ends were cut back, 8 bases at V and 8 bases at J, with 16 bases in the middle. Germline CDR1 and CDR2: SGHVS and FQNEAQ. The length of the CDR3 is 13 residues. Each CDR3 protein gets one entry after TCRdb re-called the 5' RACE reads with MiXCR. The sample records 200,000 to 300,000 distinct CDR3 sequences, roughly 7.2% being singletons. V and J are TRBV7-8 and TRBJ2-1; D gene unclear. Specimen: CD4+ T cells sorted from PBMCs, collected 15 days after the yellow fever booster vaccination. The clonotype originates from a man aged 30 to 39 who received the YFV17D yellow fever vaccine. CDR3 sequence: CASRTPASDEQFF. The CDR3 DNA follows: TGTGCCAGCCGCACCCCGGCAAGCGATGAGCAGTTCTTC.